Following are 30 T cell receptor beta chains from one sample sequenced in a study of blood T cell repertoires in COVID-19. TCRdb keeps only in-frame clones here, not all; method: immunoSEQ multiplex PCR. The sample shows a few hundred thousand clones, about 91% of them seen only once. The specimen sequenced was PBMCs or T cells enriched from blood (not recorded which). The receptors come from a woman aged 50 to 65 with acute COVID-19.

V usage is TRBV27 and J usage is TRBJ2-3, with TRBD1 matching 10 bases. CDR1 MNHEY and CDR2 SMNVEV come from the germline V gene (reference sequence). Trimming at V came to 9 bases and at J to 9 bases, leaving 9 bases not matched to a gene. This CDR3 has 13 residues. The CDR3 nucleotides are TGTGCCAGTCGACAGGGGGCGCGAGGGACGCAGTATTTT. Residues: CASRQGARGTQYF.

The chain has TRBV4-2 and TRBJ2-7; TRBD2 matches at 12 bases. The V and J ends lost 0 bases and 6 bases, in that order; junction bases with no gene match: 3. Germline V gives CDR1 LGHNA, CDR2 YNFKEQ. This CDR3 spans 15 amino acids. The CDR3 sequence: CASSQDLAGGSEQYF. The CDR3 DNA is TGTGCCAGCAGCCAAGATCTAGCGGGGGGGAGCGAGCAGTACTTC.

The genes are TRBV5-1 and TRBJ1-1; D is possibly TRBD1 (5 bases). Between the trimmed V and J ends, which lost 2 bases and 0 bases, there was a span of 14 bases. The CDR3 consists of 16 residues. Per the germline V gene, CDR1 is SGHRS and CDR2 is YFSETQ. CDR3 nucleotide sequence: TGCGCCAGCAGCTTTGGAGGGGCCCTGGTGAACACTGAAGCTTTCTTT. Residues: CASSFGGALVNTEAFF.

The count of this clone is one. The gene calls are TRBV28 and TRBJ1-5; TRBD1 might be the D (6 bases). The germline V gene encodes CDR1 MDHEN and CDR2 SYDVKM. Trimming removed 5 bases at V and 0 bases at J, with 11 bases between. CDR3 length: 15 amino acids. As DNA, the CDR3 is TGTGCCAGCAGTCCGACAGGTGGTAGCAATCAGCCCCAGCATTTT. This gives the protein CASSPTGGSNQPQHF. The complete variable domain, with remaining parts taken from reference TRBV28 and TRBJ1-5, reads DVKVTQSSRYLVKRTGEKVFLECVQDMDHENMFWYRQDPGLGLRLIYFSYDVKMKEKGDIPEGYSVSREKKERFSLILESASTNQTSMYLCASSPTGGSNQPQHFGDGTRLSIL.

This chain joins TRBV28 and TRBJ1-6; possible D gene TRBD1, 5 bases. Deletions cut 8 bases from V and 0 bases from J, with 11 bases between. The CDR3 has 15 residues. Germline-derived CDR1 and CDR2 are MDHEN and SYDVKM. CDR3 sequence reads: CASRDFSSYNSPLHF. For the CDR3, the DNA is TGTGCCAGCCGGGACTTCAGCTCCTATAATTCACCCCTCCACTTT.

In nucleotides, the CDR3 is TGCGCCAGCAGCATCCTACAGGGGGCTAGGGGCGAGCAGTACTTC. Amino acid sequence: CASSILQGARGEQYF. The V call is TRBV5-1, the J call TRBJ2-7, with 9 positions matching TRBD1. V dropped 4 bases and J dropped 6; count of bases not matched to a gene: 11. CDR1 is SGHRS, CDR2 YFSETQ, per germline. The CDR3 runs to 15 residues.

This clone has only one observation. The chain links TRBV27 to TRBJ1-1; D possibly corresponds to TRBD1 (6 bases). The CDR3 runs to 16 residues. V dropped 5 bases and J dropped 1 base, with 17 bases sitting between them. The germline V gene has CDR1 MNHEY and CDR2 SMNVEV (reference sequence). In DNA, the CDR3 is TGTGCCAGCAGTCCGCGCCGTGGGGGCTCGAACACTGAAGCTTTCTTT. Its translation is CASSPRRGGSNTEAFF.

The rearrangement joins TRBV25-1 to TRBJ1-2; D unresolved. The V end was cut by 0 bases, the J end by 2 bases, with 10 bases between. CDR3 length: 15 residues. Germline V gene lookup returns CDR1 MGHDK and CDR2 SYGVNS. CDR3 sequence reads: CASSEYAGLNYGYTF. The CDR3 coding sequence is TGTGCCAGCAGTGAATATGCGGGGTTAAACTATGGCTACACCTTC.

The genes are TRBV27 and TRBJ2-1; a weak D match, TRBD2 (6 bases). V lost 10 bases and J lost 9, with 19 bases in between. Per the germline V gene, CDR1 is MNHEY and CDR2 is SMNVEV (reference sequence). This CDR3 region has 13 residues. The CDR3 reads CATQDRSRGEQFF. The CDR3 coding sequence is TGTGCCACCCAGGACCGCTCGCGGGGTGAGCAGTTCTTC.

V usage is TRBV6-5 and J usage is TRBJ2-3; 12 bases align to TRBD2. The CDR3 totals 14 residues. Losses at the gene ends were 8 bases for V and 4 bases for J; bases not matched to a gene: 4. Germline CDR1 reads MNHEY; CDR2 reads SVGAGI. The CDR3 is CASQLAGGADTQYF. Written as DNA, the CDR3 is TGTGCCAGCCAACTAGCGGGAGGAGCAGATACGCAGTATTTT.

The chain employs TRBV9 and TRBJ2-1, with 14 bases lining up with TRBD2. Germline CDR1 is SGDLS and CDR2 is YYNGEE. The V and J ends lost 4 bases and 7 bases, in that order; junction bases with no gene match: 4. This CDR3 has 15 residues. CDR3 protein: CASSFRTSGGNEQFF. DNA of the CDR3: TGTGCCAGCAGCTTTAGGACTAGCGGGGGGAATGAGCAGTTCTTC.

The gene calls are TRBV6-5 and TRBJ2-7; 12 bases fit TRBD2. Germline CDR1 reads MNHEY; CDR2 reads SVGAGI. Trimming cost V 6 bases and J 3 bases; bases outside gene matches: 0. CDR3 length: 13 residues. This chain's CDR3 is CASRLAGGYEQYF. CDR3 in DNA: TGTGCCAGCAGACTAGCGGGAGGCTACGAGCAGTACTTC.

The chain combines TRBV20-1 with TRBJ1-5, with D perhaps TRBD1 (6 bases). The CDR3 spans 12 residues. From germline, CDR1 is DFQATT and CDR2 SNEGSKA (reference sequence). V was shortened by 3 bases and J by 4 bases, with 7 bases between the two germline ends. CDR3 loop: CSASTGNQPQHF. CDR3 sequence (DNA): TGCAGTGCTAGTACAGGGAATCAGCCCCAGCATTTT.

The chain uses TRBV4-3 and TRBJ2-3, with TRBD2 matching 11 bases. V was clipped by 3 bases and J by 4 bases; unmatched bases: 6. CDR1 and CDR2 (germline): LGHNA, YSLEER. This CDR3 is built from 16 residues. CDR3 nucleotides: TGCGCCAGCAGCCAGGGGACTAGCGGCGAAGCAGATACGCAGTATTTT. Its protein product is CASSQGTSGEADTQYF.

This CDR3 reads CASSPVGMNTEAFF. DNA for the CDR3: TGTGCCAGCTCACCCGTCGGGATGAACACTGAAGCTTTCTTT. The rearrangement links TRBV18 to TRBJ1-1; no reliable D call. Germline CDR1 KGHSH, CDR2 LQKENI. CDR3 length: 14 residues. V was trimmed by 3 bases and J by 0 bases, leaving 8 bases between them.

The rearrangement uses TRBV27 and TRBJ2-7; 7 positions match TRBD2. CDR1 MNHEY and CDR2 SMNVEV come from the germline V gene (reference sequence). This CDR3 is 14 amino acids long. Trimming at V came to 1 base and at J to 5 bases, leaving 5 bases not matched to a gene. The CDR3 DNA reads as TGTGCCAGCAGTTTATGGGGGGGTCCCCACGAGCAGTACTTC. It encodes CASSLWGGPHEQYF.

This clone has only a few counts. The chain is built from TRBV24-1 and TRBJ1-1; D remains ambiguous. The ends were cut back, 5 bases at V and 7 bases at J, with 22 bases in the middle. CDR1 is KGHDR and CDR2 is SFDVKD in the germline V gene. This CDR3 is built from 16 residues. The CDR3 DNA is TGTGCCACCAGTGGCGGTACCGGCACAAATTTTGGTGAAGCTTTCTTT. It is translated as CATSGGTGTNFGEAFF.

The genes are TRBV14 and TRBJ2-1, with a tentative D call TRBD1 (6 bases). In germline, CDR1 is SGHDN, CDR2 FVKESK. This CDR3 contains 16 residues. Trimming removed 3 bases at V and 4 bases at J, with 16 bases between. CDR3 coding DNA: TGTGCCAGCAGCCATTCCCCGGGACACCAATACAATGAGCAGTTCTTC. Its protein product is CASSHSPGHQYNEQFF.

The chain combines TRBV9 with TRBJ1-4; 7 nucleotides agree with TRBD1. The CDR3 length is 15 residues. CDR1 and CDR2 (germline): SGDLS, YYNGEE. V was clipped by 4 bases and J by 7 bases; unmatched bases: 10. The CDR3 coding sequence is TGTGCCAGCAGCCGGCGGTCGGGACAGCTTGAAAAACTGTTTTTT. Translation: CASSRRSGQLEKLFF.

The chain has TRBV6-5 and TRBJ2-1; TRBD2 is a possible D gene (6 bases). Trimming pared 8 bases from V and 4 bases from J, leaving 15 bases between. Per germline, CDR1 MNHEY and CDR2 SVGAGI. This CDR3 region has 14 residues. CDR3 sequence: CASSGRDGYNEQFF. The CDR3 DNA sequence: TGTGCCAGCTCCGGGAGAGACGGATACAATGAGCAGTTCTTC.

This clone showed up just once. The chain has TRBV28 and TRBJ1-6, with D possibly TRBD1 on 5 matching bases. Deletions cut 2 bases from V and 8 bases from J, with 13 bases between. The CDR3 loop spans 15 amino acids. CDR1 and CDR2 (germline): MDHEN, SYDVKM. CDR3 loop: CASSLPPGLDSPLHF. CDR3 DNA: TGTGCCAGCAGTTTACCCCCAGGGCTAGATTCACCCCTCCACTTT. Drawing the rest from reference TRBV28 and TRBJ1-6, the complete variable domain is DVKVTQSSRYLVKRTGEKVFLECVQDMDHENMFWYRQDPGLGLRLIYFSYDVKMKEKGDIPEGYSVSREKKERFSLILESASTNQTSMYLCASSLPPGLDSPLHFGNGTRLTVT.

The chain joins TRBV30 to TRBJ2-1; 8 bases map to TRBD1. The CDR3 is 18 residues long. V shed 0 bases and J 5 bases; nucleotides not matched to a gene: 15. Germline V gene lookup returns CDR1 GTSNPN and CDR2 SVGIG (reference sequence). CDR3 bases: TGTGCCTGGAGTGTAAGATCTATTCGGACAGGGAGAGACAATGAGCAGTTCTTC. Translating it yields CAWSVRSIRTGRDNEQFF.

This chain links TRBV6-1 with TRBJ2-1, with a tentative D call TRBD2 (7 bases). The germline CDR1 and CDR2 sequences are MNHNS and SASEGT. The length of the CDR3 is 16 residues. Trimming took 4 bases from V and 9 from J, leaving 22 bases between them. The CDR3: CASSVTGSGGVGEQFF. In nucleotides, the CDR3 is TGTGCCAGCAGTGTTACAGGGTCGGGGGGAGTAGGTGAGCAGTTCTTC.

This clone was observed a single time. V gene TRBV4-1 combines with J gene TRBJ1-6, with a weak D call TRBD1 (5 bases). V was trimmed by 0 bases and J by 10 bases, leaving 7 bases between them. The CDR3 has 13 amino acids. Per the germline V gene, CDR1 is MGHRA and CDR2 is YSYEKL. This chain's CDR3 is CASSQDQGSPLHF. CDR3 DNA: TGCGCCAGCAGCCAAGATCAGGGATCACCCCTCCACTTT.

This chain uses TRBV3-1 (or the pseudogene TRBV3-2) with TRBJ1-2; TRBD1 aligns across 9 bases. The J segment lost 8 bases and the V segment lost 1 base, leaving 8 bases of the junction unmatched. The CDR3 loop spans 15 amino acids. CDR1 LGHDT and CDR2 YNNKEL come from the germline V gene (reference sequence). The CDR3 DNA reads as TGTGCCAGCAGCCAAGTCCGGACAGGGGATGAAGGCTACACCTTC. Amino acid sequence: CASSQVRTGDEGYTF.

The J gene is TRBJ1-1, the V gene TRBV5-1; D uncertain. V gave up 4 bases and J gave up 2 bases, with 12 bases separating them. Germline V gene data show CDR1 as SGHRS and CDR2 as YFSETQ. The CDR3 contains 14 residues. The CDR3 DNA reads TGCGCCAGCAGCCCCGGTGGGAGAAACACTGAAGCTTTCTTT. Encoded protein: CASSPGGRNTEAFF. The variable domain in full, completed from reference TRBV5-1 and TRBJ1-1, reads KAGVTQTPRYLIKTRGQQVTLSCSPISGHRSVSWYQQTPGQGLQFLFEYFSETQRNKGNFPGRFSGRQFSNSRSEMNVSTLELGDSALYLCASSPGGRNTEAFFGQGTRLTVV.

About this clone: The junction does not match germline at one end; this may be a read error. In DNA, the CDR3 is TGTGCCAGCCGCTTCGGGACAGGAATCAATGAGCAGTTCTTC. It specifies CASRFGTGINEQFF. This sequence joins TRBV11-2 and TRBJ2-1; TRBD1 agrees at 8 bases. This CDR3 spans 14 amino acids. The germline V gene encodes CDR1 SGHAT and CDR2 FQNNGV.

The rearrangement uses TRBV18 and TRBJ1-2; tentatively, D is TRBD1 (5 bases). This CDR3 spans 14 amino acids. V was trimmed by 3 bases and J by 6 bases, leaving 14 bases between them. Germline lookup yields CDR1 KGHSH and CDR2 LQKENI. The CDR3 DNA follows: TGTGCCAGCTCACCTCGGGGGGAGGCCGATGGCTACACCTTC. Translating gives CASSPRGEADGYTF.

The CDR3 region has the DNA TGTGCCTGGAGGAGCTCTGGGGCCAACGTCCTGACTTTC. Its translation: CAWRSSGANVLTF. V gene TRBV30 combines with J gene TRBJ2-6; D is ambiguous. Germline values: CDR1 GTSNPN, CDR2 SVGIG (reference sequence). V lost 3 bases, J lost 0 bases, and 3 bases lay in between. CDR3 length: 13 amino acids.

This chain joins TRBV6-5 and TRBJ2-7; 7 nucleotides line up with TRBD2. With 3 bases clipped from V and 2 bases from J, the junction kept 10 bases outside the gene matches. The germline gives CDR1 MNHEY, CDR2 SVGAGI. CDR3 length: 16 amino acids. CDR3 nucleotide sequence: TGTGCCAGCAGTTATTCAATAGGGACTAAAACCTACGAGCAGTACTTC. Its protein is CASSYSIGTKTYEQYF.